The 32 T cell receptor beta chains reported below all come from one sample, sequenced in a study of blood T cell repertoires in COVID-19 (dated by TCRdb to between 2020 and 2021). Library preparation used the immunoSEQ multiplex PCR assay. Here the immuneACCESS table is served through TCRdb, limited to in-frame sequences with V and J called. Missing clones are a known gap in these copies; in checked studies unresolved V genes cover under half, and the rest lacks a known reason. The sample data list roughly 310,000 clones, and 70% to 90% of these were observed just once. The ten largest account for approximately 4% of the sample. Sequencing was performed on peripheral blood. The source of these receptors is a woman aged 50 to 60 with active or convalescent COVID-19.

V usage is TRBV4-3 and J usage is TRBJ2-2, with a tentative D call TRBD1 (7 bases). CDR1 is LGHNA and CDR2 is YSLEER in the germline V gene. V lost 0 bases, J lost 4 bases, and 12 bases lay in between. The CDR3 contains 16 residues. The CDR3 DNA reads TGCGCCAGCAGCCAAGACGCAGGGGGGATCACCGGGGAGCTGTTTTTT. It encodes CASSQDAGGITGELFF.

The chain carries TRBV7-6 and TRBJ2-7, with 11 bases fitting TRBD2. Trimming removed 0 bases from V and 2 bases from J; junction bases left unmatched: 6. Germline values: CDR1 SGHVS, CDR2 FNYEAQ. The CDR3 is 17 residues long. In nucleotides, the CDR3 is TGTGCCAGCAGCTTAGCTTCCCTAGCGGGAGGACCCTACGAGCAGTACTTC. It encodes CASSLASLAGGPYEQYF.

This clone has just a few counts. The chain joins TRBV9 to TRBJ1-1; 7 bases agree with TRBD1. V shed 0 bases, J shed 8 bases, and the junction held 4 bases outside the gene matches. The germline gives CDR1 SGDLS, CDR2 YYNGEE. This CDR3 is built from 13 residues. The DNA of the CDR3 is TGTGCCAGCAGCGTAGCTATGGGACAGGAAGCTTTCTTT. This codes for CASSVAMGQEAFF.

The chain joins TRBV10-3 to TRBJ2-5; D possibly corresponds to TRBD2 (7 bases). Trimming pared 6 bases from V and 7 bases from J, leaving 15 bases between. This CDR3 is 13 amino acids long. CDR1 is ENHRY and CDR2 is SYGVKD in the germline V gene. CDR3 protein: CAIRRGGEGTQYF. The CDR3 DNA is TGTGCCATCAGAAGGGGGGGCGAAGGGACCCAGTACTTC.

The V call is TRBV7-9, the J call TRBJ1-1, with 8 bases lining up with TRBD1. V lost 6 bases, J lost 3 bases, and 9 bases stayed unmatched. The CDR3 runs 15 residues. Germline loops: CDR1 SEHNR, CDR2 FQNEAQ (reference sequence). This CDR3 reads CASRVGQGADTEAFF. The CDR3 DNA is TGTGCCAGCAGGGTCGGGCAGGGGGCCGACACTGAAGCTTTCTTT.

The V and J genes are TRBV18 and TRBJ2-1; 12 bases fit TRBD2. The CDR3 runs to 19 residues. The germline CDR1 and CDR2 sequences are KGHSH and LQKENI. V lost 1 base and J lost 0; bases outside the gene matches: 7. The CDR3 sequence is CASSPRGLAGESSYNEQFF. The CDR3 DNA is TGTGCCAGCTCACCACGGGGACTAGCGGGTGAGAGCTCCTACAATGAGCAGTTCTTC.

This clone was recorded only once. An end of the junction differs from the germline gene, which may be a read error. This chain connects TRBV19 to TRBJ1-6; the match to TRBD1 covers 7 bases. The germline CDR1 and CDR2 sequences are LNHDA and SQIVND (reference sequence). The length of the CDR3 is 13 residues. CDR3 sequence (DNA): TGTGCCAGTAGGATAGACAGGGATTCACCCCTCCACTTT. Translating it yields CASRIDRDSPLHF.

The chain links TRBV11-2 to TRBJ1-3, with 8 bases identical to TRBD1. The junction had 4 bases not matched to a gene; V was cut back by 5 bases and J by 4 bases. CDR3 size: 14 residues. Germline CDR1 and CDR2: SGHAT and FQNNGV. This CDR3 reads CASSRQGFGNTIYF. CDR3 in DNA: TGTGCCAGCAGCCGACAGGGGTTCGGAAACACCATATATTTT.

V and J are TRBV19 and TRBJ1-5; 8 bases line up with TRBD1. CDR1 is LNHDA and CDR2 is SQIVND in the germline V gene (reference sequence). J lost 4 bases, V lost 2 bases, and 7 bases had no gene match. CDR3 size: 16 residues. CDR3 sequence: CASSISGDRGNQPQHF. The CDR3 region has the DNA TGTGCCAGTAGTATAAGCGGTGACAGGGGAAATCAGCCCCAGCATTTT. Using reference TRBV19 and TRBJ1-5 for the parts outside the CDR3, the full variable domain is DGGITQSPKYLFRKEGQNVTLSCEQNLNHDAMYWYRQDPGQGLRLIYYSQIVNDFQKGDIAEGYSVSREKKESFPLTVTSAQKNPTAFYLCASSISGDRGNQPQHFGDGTRLSIL.

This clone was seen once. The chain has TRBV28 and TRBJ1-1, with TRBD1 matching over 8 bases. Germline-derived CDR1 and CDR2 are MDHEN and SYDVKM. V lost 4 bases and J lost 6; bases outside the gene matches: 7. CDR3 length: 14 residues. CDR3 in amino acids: CASSSDRALPEAFF. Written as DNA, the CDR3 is TGTGCCAGCAGTTCGGACAGGGCCTTGCCTGAAGCTTTCTTT.

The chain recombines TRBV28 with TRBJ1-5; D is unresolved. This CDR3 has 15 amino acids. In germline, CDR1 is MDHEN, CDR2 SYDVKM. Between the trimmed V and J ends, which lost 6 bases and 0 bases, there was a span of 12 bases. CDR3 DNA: TGTGCCAGCAGAGAAACCGTCTATAGCAATCAGCCCCAGCATTTT. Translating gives CASRETVYSNQPQHF.

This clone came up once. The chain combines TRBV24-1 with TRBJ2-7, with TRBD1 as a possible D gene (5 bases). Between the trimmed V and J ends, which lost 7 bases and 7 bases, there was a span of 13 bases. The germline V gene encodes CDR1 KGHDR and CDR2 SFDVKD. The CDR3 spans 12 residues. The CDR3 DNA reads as TGTGCCACCAGACCCCCGACAGAGGAGCAGTACTTC. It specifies CATRPPTEEQYF.

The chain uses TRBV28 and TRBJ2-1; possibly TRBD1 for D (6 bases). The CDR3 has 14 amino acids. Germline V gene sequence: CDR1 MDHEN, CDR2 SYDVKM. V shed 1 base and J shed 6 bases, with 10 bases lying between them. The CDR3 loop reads CASSLFRGRNEQFF. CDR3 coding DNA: TGTGCCAGCAGTTTATTCAGGGGTCGCAATGAGCAGTTCTTC.

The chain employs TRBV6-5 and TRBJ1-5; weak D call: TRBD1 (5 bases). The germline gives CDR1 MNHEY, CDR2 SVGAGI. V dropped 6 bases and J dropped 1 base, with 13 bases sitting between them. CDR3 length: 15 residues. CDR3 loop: CASRPRQGSNQPQHF. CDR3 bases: TGTGCCAGCAGGCCCAGGCAGGGAAGCAATCAGCCCCAGCATTTT.

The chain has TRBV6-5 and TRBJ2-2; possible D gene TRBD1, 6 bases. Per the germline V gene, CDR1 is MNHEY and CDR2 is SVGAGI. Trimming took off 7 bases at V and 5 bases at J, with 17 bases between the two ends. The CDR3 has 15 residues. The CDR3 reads CASMGGRGRTGELFF. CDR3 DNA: TGTGCCAGCATGGGCGGCAGGGGACGGACCGGGGAGCTGTTTTTT.

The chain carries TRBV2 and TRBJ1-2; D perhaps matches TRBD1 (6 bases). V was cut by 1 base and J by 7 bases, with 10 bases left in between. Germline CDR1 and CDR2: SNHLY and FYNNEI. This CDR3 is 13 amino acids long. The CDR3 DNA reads TGTGCCAGCAGTGAAGAGGGGGTATTTGGCTACACCTTC. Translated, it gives CASSEEGVFGYTF. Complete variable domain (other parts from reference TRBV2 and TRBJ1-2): EPEVTQTPSHQVTQMGQEVILRCVPISNHLYFYWYRQILGQKVEFLVSFYNNEISEKSEIFDDQFSVERPDGSNFTLKIRSTKLEDSAMYFCASSEEGVFGYTFGSGTRLTVV.

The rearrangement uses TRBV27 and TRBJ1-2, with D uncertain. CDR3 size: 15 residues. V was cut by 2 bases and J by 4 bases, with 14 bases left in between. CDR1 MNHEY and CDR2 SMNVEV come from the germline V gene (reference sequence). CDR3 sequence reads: CASSLGSGGLYGYTF. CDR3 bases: TGTGCCAGCAGTTTAGGTTCCGGAGGCCTCTATGGCTACACCTTC.

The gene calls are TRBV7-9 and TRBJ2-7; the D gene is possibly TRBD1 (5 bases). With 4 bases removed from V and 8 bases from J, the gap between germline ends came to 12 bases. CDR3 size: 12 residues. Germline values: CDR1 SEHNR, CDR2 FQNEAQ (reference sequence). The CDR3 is CASSSAGFQQYF. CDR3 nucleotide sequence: TGTGCCAGCAGCTCCGCAGGGTTCCAGCAGTACTTC.

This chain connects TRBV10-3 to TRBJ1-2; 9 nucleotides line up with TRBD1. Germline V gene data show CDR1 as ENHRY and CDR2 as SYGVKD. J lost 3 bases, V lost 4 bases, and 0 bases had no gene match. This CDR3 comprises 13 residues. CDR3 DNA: TGTGCCATCAGTGGGACAGGGGACTATGGCTACACCTTC. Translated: CAISGTGDYGYTF.

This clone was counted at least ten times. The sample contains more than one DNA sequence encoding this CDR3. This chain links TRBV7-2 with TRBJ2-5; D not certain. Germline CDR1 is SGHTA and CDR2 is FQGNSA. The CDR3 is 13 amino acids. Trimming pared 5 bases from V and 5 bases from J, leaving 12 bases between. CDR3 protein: CASSPAYKETQYF. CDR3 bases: TGTGCCAGCAGCCCTGCCTATAAGGAGACCCAGTACTTC.

The CDR3 DNA reads TGTGCCAGCAGCTTTAACAGGGGGGTGGATACGCAGTATTTT. It specifies CASSFNRGVDTQYF. The chain joins TRBV11-1 to TRBJ2-3, with 8 nucleotides matching TRBD1. Germline V gene lookup returns CDR1 SGHAT and CDR2 FQDESV (reference sequence). This CDR3 is built from 14 residues. The V gene end was trimmed by 3 bases and the J gene end by 6 bases; junction bases not matched to a gene: 5. Full variable domain (outside the CDR3, taken from reference TRBV11-1 and TRBJ2-3): EAEVAQSPRYKITEKSQAVAFWCDPISGHATLYWYRQILGQGPELLVQFQDESVVDDSQLPKDRFSAERLKGVDSTLKIQPAELGDSAMYLCASSFNRGVDTQYFGPGTRLTVL.

CDR3 region: CASSFLLGQDSYEQYF. The CDR3 DNA reads as TGTGCCAGTAGTTTTCTGCTTGGGCAGGACTCCTACGAGCAGTACTTC. J is TRBJ2-7 and V is TRBV19; D remains unclear. Germline CDR1 is LNHDA and CDR2 is SQIVND (reference sequence). This CDR3 spans 16 amino acids. Deletions cut 5 bases from V and 0 bases from J, with 17 bases between.

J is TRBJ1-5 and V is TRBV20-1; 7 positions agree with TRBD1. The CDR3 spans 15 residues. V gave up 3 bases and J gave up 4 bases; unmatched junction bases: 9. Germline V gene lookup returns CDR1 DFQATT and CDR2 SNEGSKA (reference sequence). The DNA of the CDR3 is TGCAGTGCTAGTCTAGCCGGGACAGCTAATCAGCCCCAGCATTTT. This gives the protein CSASLAGTANQPQHF.

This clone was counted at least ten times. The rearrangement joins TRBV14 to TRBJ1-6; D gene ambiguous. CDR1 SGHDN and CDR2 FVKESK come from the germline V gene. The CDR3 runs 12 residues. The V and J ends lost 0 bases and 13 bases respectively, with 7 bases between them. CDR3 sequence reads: CASSQDAGPLHF. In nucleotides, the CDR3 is TGTGCCAGCAGCCAAGATGCCGGGCCCCTCCACTTT.

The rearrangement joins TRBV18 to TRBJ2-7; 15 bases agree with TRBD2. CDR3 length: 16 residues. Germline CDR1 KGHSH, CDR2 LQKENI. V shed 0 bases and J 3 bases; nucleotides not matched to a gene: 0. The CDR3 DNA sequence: TGTGCCAGCTCACCACCGGGACTAGCGGGAGGCTACGAGCAGTACTTC. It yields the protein CASSPPGLAGGYEQYF.

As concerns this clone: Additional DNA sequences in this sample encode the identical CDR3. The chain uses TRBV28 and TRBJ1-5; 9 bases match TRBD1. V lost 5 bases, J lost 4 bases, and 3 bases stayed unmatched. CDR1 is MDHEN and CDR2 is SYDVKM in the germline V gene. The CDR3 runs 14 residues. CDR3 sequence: CASSPGTGNQPQHF. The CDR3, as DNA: TGTGCCAGCAGTCCCGGGACAGGGAATCAGCCCCAGCATTTT.

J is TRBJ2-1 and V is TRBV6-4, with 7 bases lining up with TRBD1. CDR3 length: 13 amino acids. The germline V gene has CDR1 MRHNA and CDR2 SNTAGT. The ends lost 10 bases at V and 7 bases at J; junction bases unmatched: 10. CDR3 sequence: CATPGRGCNEQFF. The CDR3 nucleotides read TGTGCCACCCCAGGCAGGGGGTGTAATGAGCAGTTCTTC.

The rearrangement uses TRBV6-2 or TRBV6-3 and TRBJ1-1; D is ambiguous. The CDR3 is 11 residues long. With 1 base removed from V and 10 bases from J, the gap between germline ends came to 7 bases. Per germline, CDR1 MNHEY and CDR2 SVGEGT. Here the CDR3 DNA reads TGTGCCAGCAGTTACTACGGGGTAGCTTTCTTT. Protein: CASSYYGVAFF.

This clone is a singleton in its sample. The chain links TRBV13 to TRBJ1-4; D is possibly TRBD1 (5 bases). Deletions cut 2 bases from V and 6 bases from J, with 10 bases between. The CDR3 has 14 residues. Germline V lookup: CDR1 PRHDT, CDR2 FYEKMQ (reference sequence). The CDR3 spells CASSLRGVHEKLFF. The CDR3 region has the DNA TGTGCCAGCAGCTTACGGGGGGTTCATGAAAAACTGTTTTTT.

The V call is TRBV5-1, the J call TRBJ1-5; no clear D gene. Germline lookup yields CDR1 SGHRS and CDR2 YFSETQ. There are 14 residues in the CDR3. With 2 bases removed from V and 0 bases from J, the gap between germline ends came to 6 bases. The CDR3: CASSFGSSNQPQHF. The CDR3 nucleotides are TGCGCCAGCAGCTTTGGCAGTAGCAATCAGCCCCAGCATTTT.

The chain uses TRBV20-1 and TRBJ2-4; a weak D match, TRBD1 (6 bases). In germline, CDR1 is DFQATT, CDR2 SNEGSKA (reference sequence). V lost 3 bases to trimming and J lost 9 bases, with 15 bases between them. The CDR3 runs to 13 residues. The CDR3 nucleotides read TGCAGTGCTAGTAGTCAGGGGTTGGGCATTCAGTACTTC. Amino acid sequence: CSASSQGLGIQYF.

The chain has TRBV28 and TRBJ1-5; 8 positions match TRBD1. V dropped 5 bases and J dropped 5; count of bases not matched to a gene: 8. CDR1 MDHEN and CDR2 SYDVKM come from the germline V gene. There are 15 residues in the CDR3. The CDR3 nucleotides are TGTGCCAGCAGTACCATAGGACAGGGATATCAGCCCCAGCATTTT. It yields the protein CASSTIGQGYQPQHF.